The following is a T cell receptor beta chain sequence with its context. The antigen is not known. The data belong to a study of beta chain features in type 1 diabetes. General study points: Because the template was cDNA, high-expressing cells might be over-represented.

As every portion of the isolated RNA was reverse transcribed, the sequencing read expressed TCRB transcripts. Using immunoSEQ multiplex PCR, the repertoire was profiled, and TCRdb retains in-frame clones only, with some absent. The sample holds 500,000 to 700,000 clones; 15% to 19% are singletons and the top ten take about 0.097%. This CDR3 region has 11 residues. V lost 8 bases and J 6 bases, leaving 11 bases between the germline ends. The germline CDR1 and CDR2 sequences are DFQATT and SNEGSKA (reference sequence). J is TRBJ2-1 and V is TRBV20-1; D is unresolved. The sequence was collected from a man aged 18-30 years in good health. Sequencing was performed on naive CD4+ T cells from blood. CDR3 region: CSPPSFNEQFF. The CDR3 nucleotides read TGCAGTCCCCCCTCTTTCAATGAGCAGTTCTTC.